This T cell receptor (beta chain) was identified during a study of cytomegalovirus exposure and HLA in healthy donors. Study-wide results and limits: CMV antigen specificity of three CMV-associated chains was confirmed in vitro.

For this clone: Its antigen is unidentified.

Measured with immunoSEQ multiplex PCR; TCRdb has only the in-frame clones, and not every one. The table shows a few hundred thousand clones, with approximately 85% occurring only once. The specimen was PBMCs. This clonotype originated in a man under 40 in good health and CMV-seronegative.

CDR3 amino acids: CASSEAGRIQYF. The CDR3 region has the DNA TGTGCCAGCAGTGAAGCCGGTCGCATTCAGTACTTC. V usage is TRBV2 and J usage is TRBJ2-4; D is ambiguous. This CDR3 has 12 amino acids. V lost 0 bases and J lost 9, with 6 bases in between. Looked up from germline, CDR1 is SNHLY and CDR2 is FYNNEI.